The rows below give T cell receptor beta chains drawn from one sample of a study of blood T cell repertoires in COVID-19. Sequenced by immunoSEQ multiplex PCR; TCRdb stores in-frame clones only, minus some. The sample yields under 90,000 clones, roughly 83% seen once. Sequencing was done on a sample of peripheral blood. All receptors come from a man aged 80 or over with acute or convalescent COVID-19. Each CDR3 is given with its conserved first and last residue.

CDR3aa: CASSLGQGAYNEQFF
j_gene: TRBJ2-1
v_gene: TRBV7-9

CDR3aa: CASSAGTGGSEAFF
j_gene: TRBJ1-1
v_gene: TRBV7-9

CDR3aa: CASSSQGVSNQPQHF
j_gene: TRBJ1-5
v_gene: TRBV7-2

CDR3aa: CASSQANSGNTIYF
j_gene: TRBJ1-3
v_gene: TRBV4-3

CDR3aa: CASSWTPGAHEQYF
j_gene: TRBJ2-7
v_gene: TRBV7-3

CDR3aa: CASSHPGGPSPYEQYF
j_gene: TRBJ2-7
v_gene: TRBV18

CDR3aa: CASSPSFGQGRNEQYF
j_gene: TRBJ2-7
v_gene: TRBV7-9

CDR3aa: CASSYSRTVNQPQHF
j_gene: TRBJ1-5
v_gene: TRBV6-2/TRBV6-3

CDR3aa: CASSLVPQEDTQYF
j_gene: TRBJ2-3
v_gene: TRBV7-2

CDR3aa: CASSREGGNNQPQHF
j_gene: TRBJ1-5
v_gene: TRBV7-2

CDR3aa: CASRPTGQGAYEQYF
j_gene: TRBJ2-7
v_gene: TRBV28

CDR3aa: CASRLGQQNGYTF
j_gene: TRBJ1-2
v_gene: TRBV5-6

CDR3aa: CASSQGSRGEAFF
j_gene: TRBJ1-1
v_gene: TRBV10-1

CDR3aa: CASSSWGTGGYGYTF
j_gene: TRBJ1-2
v_gene: TRBV7-8

CDR3aa: CASRSDGSYGYTF
j_gene: TRBJ1-2
v_gene: TRBV6-5